The next 28 T cell receptor beta chains were all read from a single sample in a study of cytomegalovirus exposure and HLA in healthy donors. The PCR made use of 60 Vbeta and 13 Jbeta primers. Assay: immunoSEQ multiplex PCR; the TCRdb copy retains only in-frame clones and omits some. The table records about 150,000 clones, 80% to 85% of them present only once. Sequencing was carried out using PBMCs. These receptors all come from a male donor in good health and CMV-seronegative.

CDR3 sequence (DNA): TGTGCCTGGAGTGTTGGGCTGGGCTCCTACGAGCAGTACTTC. Translation: CAWSVGLGSYEQYF. The chain is built from TRBV30 and TRBJ2-7, with unresolved D. The germline V and J ends were trimmed by 0 bases and 0 bases, with 9 bases remaining between them. Per germline, CDR1 GTSNPN and CDR2 SVGIG (reference sequence). CDR3 size: 14 residues.

V is TRBV2 and J is TRBJ1-1; D call uncertain. Between the trimmed V and J ends, which lost 2 bases and 3 bases, there was a span of 13 bases. CDR3 length: 15 amino acids. Per the germline V gene, CDR1 is SNHLY and CDR2 is FYNNEI. DNA of the CDR3: TGTGCCAGCAGTGAACTAAGCGGGCTCGACACTGAAGCTTTCTTT. This gives the protein CASSELSGLDTEAFF.

The V and J genes are TRBV27 and TRBJ2-7; TRBD1 agrees at 11 bases. The ends lost 3 bases at V and 1 base at J; junction bases unmatched: 2. In germline, CDR1 is MNHEY, CDR2 SMNVEV (reference sequence). There are 15 residues in the CDR3. CDR3 in DNA: TGTGCCAGCAGTTTCGGGACAGGGGGTTCCTACGAGCAGTACTTC. This codes for CASSFGTGGSYEQYF.

The chain carries TRBV6-7 and TRBJ2-5; 7 nucleotides match TRBD1. TRBV6-7 falls under the ORF class, with uncertain function. V was clipped by 6 bases and J by 4 bases; unmatched bases: 17. The CDR3 totals 17 residues. CDR3 nucleotides: TGTGCCAGCAGCACAACAGGGGCGTTCCCAGGTCCAGAGACCCAGTACTTC. This encodes CASSTTGAFPGPETQYF.

This chain links TRBV6-5 with TRBJ2-3, with D possibly matching TRBD2 (6 bases). The V and J ends lost 4 bases and 5 bases respectively, with 10 bases between them. The CDR3 totals 13 residues. Germline V CDR1 and CDR2: MNHEY, SVGAGI. The CDR3 loop is CASSLREKDTQYF. The CDR3, as DNA: TGTGCCAGCAGTTTACGGGAGAAAGATACGCAGTATTTT.

J is TRBJ2-2 and V is TRBV7-9, with D tentatively TRBD2 (5 bases). V lost 6 bases, J lost 5 bases, and 16 bases lay in between. This CDR3 spans 15 amino acids. Germline assignment: CDR1 SEHNR and CDR2 FQNEAQ (reference sequence). The CDR3 DNA is TGTGCCAGCAGGCAACCCCTAGCTGAGACCGGGGAGCTGTTTTTT. Amino acid sequence: CASRQPLAETGELFF. The variable domain in full, completed from reference TRBV7-9 and TRBJ2-2, reads DTGVSQNPRHKITKRGQNVTFRCDPISEHNRLYWYRQTLGQGPEFLTYFQNEAQLEKSRLLSDRFSAERPKGSFSTLEIQRTEQGDSAMYLCASRQPLAETGELFFGEGSRLTVL.

The chain employs TRBV5-6 and TRBJ1-2; D perhaps matches TRBD1 (6 bases). Germline-derived CDR1 and CDR2 are SGHDT and YYEEEE. The germline V and J ends were trimmed by 6 bases and 4 bases, with 13 bases remaining between them. CDR3 size: 13 residues. The CDR3 here is CASMGGQGYGYTF. DNA for the CDR3: TGTGCCAGCATGGGGGGGCAGGGCTATGGCTACACCTTC.

The genes are TRBV5-1 and TRBJ1-4; D not certain. The CDR3 is 13 residues long. The V end was cut by 3 bases, the J end by 8 bases, with 11 bases between. Germline V gene sequence: CDR1 SGHRS, CDR2 YFSETQ. CDR3 loop: CASSSSLREKLFF. The CDR3 DNA follows: TGCGCCAGCAGCTCTTCCCTAAGAGAAAAACTGTTTTTT.

This sequence joins TRBV10-3 and TRBJ2-3; TRBD2 might be the D (6 bases). V shed 6 bases and J shed 1 base, with 17 bases lying between them. The germline gives CDR1 ENHRY, CDR2 SYGVKD. The length of the CDR3 is 16 residues. This CDR3 reads CAIRTNGGEGTDTQYF. CDR3 sequence (DNA): TGTGCCATCAGAACTAATGGCGGGGAAGGCACAGATACGCAGTATTTT.

The chain is built from TRBV6-1 and TRBJ2-2; 9 bases line up with TRBD1. After removal of 8 bases from V and 3 bases from J, the junction contained 7 bases not matched to a gene. CDR1 and CDR2 (germline): MNHNS, SASEGT. This CDR3 has 15 residues. CDR3 sequence reads: CASCTGGADTGELFF. The CDR3 DNA follows: TGTGCCAGCTGCACAGGGGGCGCGGACACCGGGGAGCTGTTTTTT.

The chain joins TRBV2 to TRBJ1-1; D gene unclear. This CDR3 is 10 amino acids long. Between the trimmed V and J ends, which lost 5 bases and 5 bases, there was a span of 3 bases. CDR1 and CDR2 (germline): SNHLY, FYNNEI. CDR3 bases: TGTGCCAGCAGTTATACTGAAGCTTTCTTT. It specifies CASSYTEAFF. The complete variable domain, with remaining parts taken from reference TRBV2 and TRBJ1-1, reads EPEVTQTPSHQVTQMGQEVILRCVPISNHLYFYWYRQILGQKVEFLVSFYNNEISEKSEIFDDQFSVERPDGSNFTLKIRSTKLEDSAMYFCASSYTEAFFGQGTRLTVV.

This clone occurred once. The chain links TRBV6-5 to TRBJ1-2; 8 bases fit TRBD1. V dropped 2 bases and J dropped 7; count of bases not matched to a gene: 12. CDR3 length: 16 amino acids. CDR1 MNHEY and CDR2 SVGAGI come from the germline V gene. The DNA for the CDR3 is TGTGCCAGCAGTTACGATAGTAATCAGGGGGCGGGTGGCTACACCTTC. Translating it yields CASSYDSNQGAGGYTF.

The chain has TRBV2 and TRBJ1-1; D gene ambiguous. V dropped 2 bases and J dropped 1 base, with 17 bases sitting between them. Germline CDR1 and CDR2: SNHLY and FYNNEI. The CDR3 consists of 17 residues. In DNA form, the CDR3 reads TGTGCCAGCAGTGAATTTCGAGGGTTGGGGAAGAACACTGAAGCTTTCTTT. The encoded protein is CASSEFRGLGKNTEAFF.

The chain has TRBV7-2 and TRBJ1-1; 7 nucleotides align to TRBD1. Per germline, CDR1 SGHTA and CDR2 FQGNSA. The CDR3 is 14 amino acids. J was trimmed by 1 base and V by 4 bases; bases with no gene match: 3. CDR3 bases: TGTGCCAGCAGCTCCTACAGGGGGAACACTGAAGCTTTCTTT. Translation gives CASSSYRGNTEAFF.

The chain has TRBV2 and TRBJ1-2; TRBD1 matches at 8 bases. Per the germline V gene, CDR1 is SNHLY and CDR2 is FYNNEI. With V trimmed by 6 bases and J by 4 bases, 7 bases remained unmatched. This CDR3 has 14 amino acids. This chain's CDR3 is CASSGQGVGYGYTF. DNA for the CDR3: TGTGCCAGCAGCGGACAGGGAGTAGGCTATGGCTACACCTTC.

The rearrangement joins TRBV5-1 to TRBJ2-5; TRBD2 might be the D (5 bases). CDR1 is SGHRS and CDR2 is YFSETQ in the germline V gene. V lost 4 bases, J lost 4 bases, and 20 bases lay in between. CDR3 length equals 16 residues. The CDR3 here is CASSLDYFNPLETQYF. CDR3 nucleotide sequence: TGCGCCAGCAGCCTCGACTACTTTAATCCTCTAGAGACCCAGTACTTC.

The chain employs TRBV5-6 and TRBJ1-3, with D possibly being TRBD1 (5 bases). Germline loops: CDR1 SGHDT, CDR2 YYEEEE. The CDR3 has 16 amino acids. The V and J ends lost 5 bases and 1 base respectively, with 16 bases between them. The CDR3 is CASSTRQTYSGNTIYF. The CDR3 DNA reads as TGTGCCAGCAGTACCCGACAGACCTATTCTGGAAACACCATATATTTT.

The V and J genes are TRBV5-1 and TRBJ1-1; no firm D call. Between the trimmed V and J ends, which lost 6 bases and 0 bases, there was a span of 12 bases. Germline V gives CDR1 SGHRS, CDR2 YFSETQ. The CDR3 contains 14 residues. The DNA of the CDR3 is TGCGCCAGCAAGAGCGGAACTATGAACACTGAAGCTTTCTTT. Translated: CASKSGTMNTEAFF.

As DNA, the CDR3 is TGTGCCAGCAGTGTTCGGGGTATTGGGGACGAGCAGTACTTC. Amino acids: CASSVRGIGDEQYF. The chain recombines TRBV6-1 with TRBJ2-7; a possible D gene is TRBD2 (5 bases). V lost 4 bases, J lost 5 bases, and 15 bases lay in between. The CDR3 loop spans 14 amino acids. Germline V CDR1 and CDR2: MNHNS, SASEGT.

The chain uses TRBV5-1 and TRBJ1-5, with D possibly being TRBD1 (5 bases). This CDR3 is built from 13 residues. The ends were cut back, 1 base at V and 5 bases at J, with 7 bases in the middle. Germline CDR1 is SGHRS and CDR2 is YFSETQ. The CDR3 loop is CASSLTGDQPQHF. DNA for the CDR3: TGCGCCAGCAGCTTGACGGGGGATCAGCCCCAGCATTTT.

V gene TRBV28 combines with J gene TRBJ2-7; 8 bases line up with TRBD1. This CDR3 has 14 amino acids. V lost 6 bases and J lost 2; bases outside the gene matches: 6. The germline V gene encodes CDR1 MDHEN and CDR2 SYDVKM. The CDR3 is CASRPPGQAYEQYF. The CDR3 DNA reads as TGTGCCAGCAGACCACCGGGACAGGCCTACGAGCAGTACTTC.

This clone has only a few counts. The V gene is TRBV2, the J gene TRBJ1-5, with 7 bases matching TRBD1. The CDR3 is made up of 14 amino acids. With V trimmed by 6 bases and J by 3 bases, 5 bases remained unmatched. Germline V gene sequence: CDR1 SNHLY, CDR2 FYNNEI. CDR3 DNA sequence: TGTGCCAGCAGCCGAGGACAGGCCAATCAGCCCCAGCATTTT. It translates to CASSRGQANQPQHF.

The sample holds a few counts of this clone. The rearrangement joins TRBV29-1 to TRBJ1-5; D is ambiguous. The length of the CDR3 is 13 residues. Trimming pared 3 bases from V and 0 bases from J, leaving 6 bases between. The germline CDR1 and CDR2 sequences are SQVTM and ANQGSEA. This CDR3 is CSVDGYSNQPQHF. The CDR3 region has the DNA TGCAGCGTTGACGGGTATAGCAATCAGCCCCAGCATTTT.

This clone was seen a few times. CDR3 residues: CASSLLGTSVNEQFF. CDR3 sequence (DNA): TGTGCCAGCAGTCTACTCGGGACTAGCGTCAATGAGCAGTTCTTC. The chain employs TRBV6-1 and TRBJ2-1; the match to TRBD2 covers 10 bases. The V gene end was trimmed by 5 bases and the J gene end by 6 bases; junction bases not matched to a gene: 7. Looked up from germline, CDR1 is MNHNS and CDR2 is SASEGT. This CDR3 region has 15 residues.

The chain has TRBV5-1 and TRBJ1-1; no clear D gene. The CDR3 extends over 15 amino acids. The V gene's germline CDR1 is SGHRS and CDR2 YFSETQ. V was pared by 2 bases and J by 0 bases, with 11 bases between. The CDR3 bases are TGCGCCAGCAGCTTACTCTCTCCCATGAACACTGAAGCTTTCTTT. This encodes CASSLLSPMNTEAFF. Supplemented by reference TRBV5-1 and TRBJ1-1, the full variable domain reads KAGVTQTPRYLIKTRGQQVTLSCSPISGHRSVSWYQQTPGQGLQFLFEYFSETQRNKGNFPGRFSGRQFSNSRSEMNVSTLELGDSALYLCASSLLSPMNTEAFFGQGTRLTVV.

The V gene is TRBV18, the J gene TRBJ2-1, with 8 bases matching TRBD2. J gave up 8 bases and V 3 bases, and 6 bases lay outside the gene matches. The CDR3 is 14 residues long. CDR1 is KGHSH, CDR2 LQKENI, per germline. As DNA, the CDR3 is TGTGCCAGCTCACCGGGACTAGGACGGCATGAGCAGTTCTTC. Translated: CASSPGLGRHEQFF.

The rearrangement uses TRBV7-9 and TRBJ1-2; TRBD1 aligns across 7 bases. The CDR3 has 18 amino acids. The germline V gene has CDR1 SEHNR and CDR2 FQNEAQ (reference sequence). Trimming removed 5 bases from V and 0 bases from J; junction bases left unmatched: 15. CDR3 sequence: CASSPYLRDSFPNYGYTF. For the CDR3, the DNA is TGTGCCAGCAGCCCATACCTTAGGGACAGCTTTCCTAACTATGGCTACACCTTC.

About this clone itself: The CDR3 end shows no conserved phenylalanine or tryptophan, and so a read error is likely. The DNA is left out, because the CDR3 cannot be placed on it with certainty; the CDR3 is given as TCRdb lists it. The genes are TRBV9 and TRBJ1-2; TRBD1 is the table's D call and was not checked against the DNA. From its first to its last residue, the CDR3 has 8 amino acids. Germline assignment: CDR1 SGDLS and CDR2 YYNGEE. The CDR3 loop is CASGQGLL.